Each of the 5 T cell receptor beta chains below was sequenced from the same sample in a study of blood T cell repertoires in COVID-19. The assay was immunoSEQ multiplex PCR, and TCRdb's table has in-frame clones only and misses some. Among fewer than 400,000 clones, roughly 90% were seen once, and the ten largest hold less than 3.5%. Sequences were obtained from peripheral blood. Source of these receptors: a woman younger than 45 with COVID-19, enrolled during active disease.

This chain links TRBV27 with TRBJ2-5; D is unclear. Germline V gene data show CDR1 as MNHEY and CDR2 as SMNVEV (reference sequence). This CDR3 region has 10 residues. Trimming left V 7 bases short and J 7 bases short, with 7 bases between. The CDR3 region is CASTMRTQYF. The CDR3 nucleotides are TGTGCCAGCACGATGCGGACCCAGTACTTC.

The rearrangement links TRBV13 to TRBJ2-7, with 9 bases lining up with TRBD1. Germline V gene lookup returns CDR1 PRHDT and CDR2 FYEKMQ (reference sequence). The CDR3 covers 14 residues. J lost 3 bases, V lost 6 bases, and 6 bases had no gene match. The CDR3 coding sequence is TGTGCCAGCAGAATGACAGGGGGTATCTACGAGCAGTACTTC. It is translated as CASRMTGGIYEQYF.

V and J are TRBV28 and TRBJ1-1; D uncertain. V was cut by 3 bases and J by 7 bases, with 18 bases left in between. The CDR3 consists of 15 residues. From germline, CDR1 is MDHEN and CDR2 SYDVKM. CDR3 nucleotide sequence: TGTGCCAGCAGTTTGAATTCAGAGGGTCGTGTTGAAGCTTTCTTT. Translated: CASSLNSEGRVEAFF.

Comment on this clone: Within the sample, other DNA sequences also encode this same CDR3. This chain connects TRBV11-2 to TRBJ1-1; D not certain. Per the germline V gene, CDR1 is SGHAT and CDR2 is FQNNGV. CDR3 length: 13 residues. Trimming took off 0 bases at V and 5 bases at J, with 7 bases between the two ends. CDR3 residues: CASSLERDTEAFF. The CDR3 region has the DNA TGTGCCAGCAGCTTAGAGAGGGATACTGAAGCTTTCTTT.

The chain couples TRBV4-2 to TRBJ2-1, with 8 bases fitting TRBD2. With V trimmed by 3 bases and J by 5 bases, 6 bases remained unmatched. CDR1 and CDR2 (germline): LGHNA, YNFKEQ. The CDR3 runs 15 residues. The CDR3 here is CASSQLLAEDNEQFF. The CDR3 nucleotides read TGTGCCAGCAGCCAGCTACTAGCGGAAGACAATGAGCAGTTCTTC.